Given below is one TCR beta chain in context. Its antigen is not identified. The V gene's germline CDR1 is SGHDN and CDR2 FVKESK. V was pared by 4 bases and J by 4 bases, with 7 bases of the junction left unmatched. The CDR3 loop spans 17 amino acids. The data stem from a study of shared clonotypes between healthy human individuals. Study-wide findings and caveats: In general, naive subsets displayed greater estimated richness than memory subsets did. Sampling was confined to blood; repertoires within tissues likely differ.

Every contributor of samples was a Caucasian grown-up residing in Nashville, Tennessee. Some clones are missing from TCRdb's copy, which holds only in-frame ones; the method was immunoSEQ multiplex PCR. The sample records 600,000 to 750,000 clones, around 90% being singletons. This receptor was obtained from a man between 18 and 29 years old in good health. Some clones in this sample may be carry-over from other donors' samples. The chain carries TRBV14 and TRBJ2-2, with TRBD2 matching over 12 bases. Source material: memory CD8+ T cells from PBMCs. Subset: CD45RO+ cells pooled with CCR7-negative TemRA cells. CDR3 loop: CASSRKRTSGATGELFF. The DNA of the CDR3 is TGTGCCAGCAGCCGCAAACGGACTAGCGGGGCCACCGGGGAGCTGTTTTTT.